This entry lists 23 T cell receptor beta chains sequenced from one sample in a study of cytomegalovirus exposure and HLA in healthy donors. Primers: 60 Vbeta forward and 13 Jbeta reverse. The protocol was immunoSEQ multiplex PCR, while the TCRdb copy is restricted to in-frame clones and leaves out a portion. The repertoire includes some 160,000 clones, 60% to 80% of them detected once, and 1.3% to 1.5% sits in the top ten. The sequenced material came from PBMCs. These receptor sequences come from a woman aged 25 to 39 in good health and CMV-seronegative.

This rearrangement joins TRBV14 to TRBJ2-7, with 7 positions matching TRBD2. Germline-derived CDR1 and CDR2 are SGHDN and FVKESK. V gave up 4 bases and J gave up 6 bases; unmatched junction bases: 15. CDR3 length equals 16 residues. CDR3 sequence (DNA): TGTGCCAGCAGCCCTCATGGCCACTACCCGGGAGGCGAGCAGTACTTC. Translated, it gives CASSPHGHYPGGEQYF. Complete variable domain (other parts from reference TRBV14 and TRBJ2-7): EAGVTQFPSHSVIEKGQTVTLRCDPISGHDNLYWYRRVMGKEIKFLLHFVKESKQDESGMPNNRFLAERTGGTYSTLKVQPAELEDSGVYFCASSPHGHYPGGEQYFGPGTRLTVT.

This chain joins TRBV19 and TRBJ2-2, with a tentative D call TRBD1 (6 bases). Trimming removed 6 bases at V and 4 bases at J, with 15 bases between. Germline values: CDR1 LNHDA, CDR2 SQIVND (reference sequence). The CDR3 totals 15 residues. CDR3 protein: CASRGAGMSTGELFF. CDR3 coding DNA: TGTGCCAGTAGGGGGGCAGGGATGAGCACCGGGGAGCTGTTTTTT. Together with reference TRBV19 and TRBJ2-2, the CDR3 gives the full variable domain: DGGITQSPKYLFRKEGQNVTLSCEQNLNHDAMYWYRQDPGQGLRLIYYSQIVNDFQKGDIAEGYSVSREKKESFPLTVTSAQKNPTAFYLCASRGAGMSTGELFFGEGSRLTVL.

The chain uses TRBV5-4 and TRBJ1-1, with 7 positions matching TRBD1. This CDR3 has 15 amino acids. CDR1 is SGHNT, CDR2 YYREEE, per germline (reference sequence). With 0 bases clipped from V and 5 bases from J, the junction kept 7 bases outside the gene matches. The CDR3 region has the DNA TGTGCCAGCAGCTTGGCGCGACAGGGAGGAACTGAAGCTTTCTTT. This encodes CASSLARQGGTEAFF.

The chain carries TRBV9 and TRBJ2-7; TRBD1 might be the D (5 bases). Germline V gene data show CDR1 as SGDLS and CDR2 as YYNGEE. The CDR3 loop spans 14 amino acids. The germline V and J ends were trimmed by 4 bases and 3 bases, with 14 bases remaining between them. The CDR3 region is CASSPRTTFYEQYF. The CDR3 nucleotides read TGTGCCAGCAGCCCCAGGACAACCTTCTACGAGCAGTACTTC.

There are a few counts of this clone. The CDR3 loop reads CASSLAVSSYEQYF. CDR3 bases: TGTGCCAGCAGCTTGGCTGTCAGCTCCTACGAGCAGTACTTC. The chain employs TRBV11-2 and TRBJ2-7, with unresolved D. The CDR3 is 14 residues long. Per germline, CDR1 SGHAT and CDR2 FQNNGV. V was cut by 3 bases and J by 0 bases, with 9 bases left in between. Using reference TRBV11-2 and TRBJ2-7 for the parts outside the CDR3, the full variable domain is EAGVAQSPRYKIIEKRQSVAFWCNPISGHATLYWYQQILGQGPKLLIQFQNNGVVDDSQLPKDRFSAERLKGVDSTLKIQPAKLEDSAVYLCASSLAVSSYEQYFGPGTRLTVT.

The chain carries TRBV14 and TRBJ1-2; TRBD1 might be the D (6 bases). Germline values: CDR1 SGHDN, CDR2 FVKESK. This CDR3 comprises 14 residues. V dropped 4 bases and J dropped 1 base, with 10 bases sitting between them. Here the CDR3 DNA reads TGTGCCAGCAGCCGGGGGGGGCTTAACTATGGCTACACCTTC. Its translation: CASSRGGLNYGYTF.

This clone was counted only a few times. The V call is TRBV7-8, the J call TRBJ1-3; tentative D call: TRBD1 (5 bases). V was clipped by 4 bases and J by 0 bases, with 7 bases between them. The CDR3 runs 14 residues. CDR1 and CDR2 from the germline V gene are SGHVS and FQNEAQ. CDR3 region: CASSSGPSGNTIYF. The CDR3 DNA sequence: TGTGCCAGCAGCTCAGGGCCCTCTGGAAACACCATATATTTT.

The chain uses TRBV5-1 and TRBJ2-3; tentatively, D is TRBD1 (6 bases). CDR1 and CDR2 (germline): SGHRS, YFSETQ. This CDR3 is 17 amino acids long. V lost 2 bases to trimming and J lost 0 bases, with 16 bases between them. The CDR3 DNA reads TGCGCCAGCAGCTTATATTTAACGGGACAAAGCACAGATACGCAGTATTTT. This translates into CASSLYLTGQSTDTQYF.

This clone was seen more than once but under ten times. The rearrangement links TRBV27 to TRBJ1-1, with D unclear. In germline, CDR1 is MNHEY, CDR2 SMNVEV (reference sequence). The CDR3 runs 16 residues. V was trimmed by 2 bases and J by 4 bases, leaving 17 bases between them. In DNA form, the CDR3 reads TGTGCCAGCAGTTTAATAGGTGTTGGGTCGGGCACTGAAGCTTTCTTT. This gives the protein CASSLIGVGSGTEAFF.

The genes are TRBV6-4 and TRBJ1-1, with 10 bases identical to TRBD1. V trimming: 6 bases; J trimming: 3 bases; junction bases outside the gene matches: 1. CDR1 and CDR2 (germline): MRHNA, SNTAGT. This CDR3 has 13 residues. This chain's CDR3 is CASSGTGDTEAFF. The CDR3 nucleotides read TGTGCCAGCAGCGGGACAGGGGACACTGAAGCTTTCTTT.

This CDR3 reads CASSLAPAGPGEKLFF. The CDR3 DNA reads TGTGCCAGCAGCTTAGCCCCCGCAGGCCCTGGGGAAAAACTGTTTTTT. The chain combines TRBV7-8 with TRBJ1-4, with D unclear. Trimming took off 0 bases at V and 8 bases at J, with 16 bases between the two ends. Germline loops: CDR1 SGHVS, CDR2 FQNEAQ. The CDR3 consists of 16 residues.

This clone has a handful of counts. This chain uses TRBV6-1 with TRBJ2-7; 7 nucleotides match TRBD2. CDR3 length: 13 amino acids. CDR1 MNHNS and CDR2 SASEGT come from the germline V gene. Losses at the gene ends were 6 bases for V and 1 base for J; bases not matched to a gene: 3. Here the CDR3 reads CASRSGVSYEQYF. CDR3 nucleotide sequence: TGTGCCAGCAGGAGCGGGGTTTCCTACGAGCAGTACTTC.

The chain is built from TRBV6-1 and TRBJ1-1; no definite D call. The CDR3 consists of 17 residues. Per germline, CDR1 MNHNS and CDR2 SASEGT. V dropped 4 bases and J dropped 4 bases, with 22 bases sitting between them. The CDR3 nucleotides read TGTGCCAGCAGTGCTAGAATCAGAGCCTACGAGGGCACTGAAGCTTTCTTT. This sequence encodes CASSARIRAYEGTEAFF.

This clone was found a few times. CDR3 loop: CAINQGRVGYTF. In DNA form, the CDR3 reads TGTGCCATCAACCAGGGGCGCGTGGGCTACACCTTC. The chain links TRBV10-3 to TRBJ1-2, with D possibly being TRBD1 (6 bases). The CDR3 is 12 amino acids. With 7 bases removed from V and 8 bases from J, the gap between germline ends came to 14 bases. Germline V gene sequence: CDR1 ENHRY, CDR2 SYGVKD.

This clone was found once. The J gene is TRBJ1-1, the V gene TRBV10-3; D possibly corresponds to TRBD1 (6 bases). V was shortened by 4 bases and J by 6 bases, with 18 bases between the two germline ends. Germline lookup yields CDR1 ENHRY and CDR2 SYGVKD. There are 15 residues in the CDR3. The CDR3 region has the DNA TGTGCCATCAGTGGGTTGGGACATGCAAACCCTGAAGCTTTCTTT. This sequence encodes CAISGLGHANPEAFF.

V is TRBV4-2 and J is TRBJ1-2; D is unclear. The length of the CDR3 is 14 residues. Germline CDR1 is LGHNA and CDR2 is YNFKEQ. V gave up 0 bases and J gave up 8 bases, with 13 bases separating them. CDR3 sequence: CASSQEPSLWGYTF. As DNA, the CDR3 is TGTGCCAGCAGCCAAGAACCGAGCCTATGGGGCTACACCTTC.

The chain joins TRBV6-5 to TRBJ1-2, with D possibly being TRBD1 (5 bases). Trimming shortened V by 10 bases and J by 8 bases, and 17 bases separated the two germline ends. This CDR3 region has 12 residues. Per germline, CDR1 MNHEY and CDR2 SVGAGI. CDR3 protein: CATRRGEDGYTF. For the CDR3, the DNA is TGTGCCACCAGGCGGGGGGAGGACGGCTACACCTTC.

V and J are TRBV6-6 and TRBJ2-3, with 14 positions matching TRBD2. The CDR3 contains 14 residues. Unmatched junction bases numbered 8, after V lost 11 bases and J lost 7 bases. CDR1 is MNHNY and CDR2 is SVGAGI in the germline V gene (reference sequence). CDR3 nucleotide sequence: TGTGCCGCACGACTAGCGGGGGGGCTAAATACGCAGTATTTT. Amino acid sequence: CAARLAGGLNTQYF.

This clone was picked up a small number of times. The chain combines TRBV5-1 with TRBJ2-7; TRBD1 agrees at 11 bases. Germline V CDR1 and CDR2: SGHRS, YFSETQ. The CDR3 covers 15 residues. The trim removed 4 bases at V and 3 bases at J, leaving 6 bases unmatched. The CDR3 protein is CASSHAGTGGYEQYF. CDR3 bases: TGCGCCAGCAGCCACGCCGGGACAGGGGGCTACGAGCAGTACTTC.

The rearrangement joins TRBV6-4 to TRBJ2-1, with 8 bases identical to TRBD2. Looked up from germline, CDR1 is MRHNA and CDR2 is SNTAGT. The length of the CDR3 is 16 residues. V lost 3 bases to trimming and J lost 2 bases; unmatched junction nucleotides: 6. For the CDR3, the DNA is TGTGCCAGCAGTGATGACGGGGGGGCCCCCTACAATGAGCAGTTCTTC. This sequence encodes CASSDDGGAPYNEQFF.

The chain links TRBV18 to TRBJ2-7; 7 positions agree with TRBD1. V lost 3 bases and J lost 11; bases outside the gene matches: 16. The germline V gene has CDR1 KGHSH and CDR2 LQKENI. This CDR3 region has 15 residues. This CDR3 is CASSPSERTGWEEYF. The CDR3 nucleotides are TGTGCCAGCTCACCTAGTGAGAGGACAGGCTGGGAAGAGTACTTC.

V and J are TRBV28 and TRBJ1-2; tentative D call: TRBD1 (5 bases). Per the germline V gene, CDR1 is MDHEN and CDR2 is SYDVKM. Trimming cost V 3 bases and J 12 bases, with 17 bases left between them. This CDR3 contains 13 residues. The CDR3 DNA reads as TGTGCCAGCAGTTTCTCCGAGGGGCCGGGGGACACCTTC. Protein sequence: CASSFSEGPGDTF.

The chain uses TRBV5-1 and TRBJ1-1; TRBD1 agrees at 10 bases. The CDR3 contains 14 residues. V trimming: 0 bases; J trimming: 7 bases; junction bases outside the gene matches: 3. Germline V CDR1 and CDR2: SGHRS, YFSETQ. In nucleotides, the CDR3 is TGCGCCAGCAGCTTGGATCGGACAGGGGGTGAAGCTTTCTTT. Translating it yields CASSLDRTGGEAFF. Full variable domain (missing parts from reference TRBV5-1 and TRBJ1-1): KAGVTQTPRYLIKTRGQQVTLSCSPISGHRSVSWYQQTPGQGLQFLFEYFSETQRNKGNFPGRFSGRQFSNSRSEMNVSTLELGDSALYLCASSLDRTGGEAFFGQGTRLTVV.